This TCR beta chain was documented in a study of shared clonotypes between healthy human individuals. The CDR3 is made up of 14 amino acids. V trimming: 2 bases; J trimming: 4 bases; junction bases outside the gene matches: 4. CDR1 is ENHRY and CDR2 is SYGVKD in the germline V gene. The assay was carried out at the deep level. Genomic DNA of each subset was evenly split across several immunoSEQ plates. Around 30,000 T cell genomes, or approximately 200 ng DNA, went into the sorted-subset replicate PCRs. Sequencing used immunoSEQ multiplex PCR; TCRdb keeps in-frame clones, though not all of them. The sample consists of 800,000 to 1,200,000 clones, 70% to 80% of them appearing once.

This clonotype was obtained from a man aged 18 to 29 in good health. Some clones in this sample may be carry-over from other donors' samples. The sample was memory CD4+ T cells from PBMCs. Regarding subset: CD45RA-negative fraction. This sequence joins TRBV10-3 and TRBJ1-2, with TRBD1 matching over 7 bases. CDR3 DNA sequence: TGTGCCATCAGTGAGGCACAGGGGCCCTATGGCTACACCTTC. Translation: CAISEAQGPYGYTF.